The T cell receptor beta chain under discussion was sequenced for a study of cytomegalovirus exposure and HLA in healthy donors. For the study at large: Per a later analysis, the 666 first-cohort and 120 validation repertoires shared one platform.

Method: immunoSEQ multiplex PCR; TCRdb's copy keeps in-frame clones and lacks some. The table has some 150,000 clones, about nine tenths seen once. The germline V gene encodes CDR1 SGHNT and CDR2 YYREEE (reference sequence). The V and J ends lost 4 bases and 0 bases respectively, with 11 bases between them. This CDR3 has 14 residues. Points from the study as a whole: The study recorded over 150 TCR beta chains that were cytomegalovirus-associated.

A note on this clone: Its specificity is unknown.

This chain connects TRBV5-4 to TRBJ2-7; a possible D gene is TRBD2 (5 bases). The sequencing input was PBMCs. The sequence was collected from a man in his late teens or twenties in good health and CMV-seropositive. CDR3 DNA sequence: TGTGCCAGCAGCGGAGGAGTCGGCTCCTACGAGCAGTACTTC. The encoded protein is CASSGGVGSYEQYF.